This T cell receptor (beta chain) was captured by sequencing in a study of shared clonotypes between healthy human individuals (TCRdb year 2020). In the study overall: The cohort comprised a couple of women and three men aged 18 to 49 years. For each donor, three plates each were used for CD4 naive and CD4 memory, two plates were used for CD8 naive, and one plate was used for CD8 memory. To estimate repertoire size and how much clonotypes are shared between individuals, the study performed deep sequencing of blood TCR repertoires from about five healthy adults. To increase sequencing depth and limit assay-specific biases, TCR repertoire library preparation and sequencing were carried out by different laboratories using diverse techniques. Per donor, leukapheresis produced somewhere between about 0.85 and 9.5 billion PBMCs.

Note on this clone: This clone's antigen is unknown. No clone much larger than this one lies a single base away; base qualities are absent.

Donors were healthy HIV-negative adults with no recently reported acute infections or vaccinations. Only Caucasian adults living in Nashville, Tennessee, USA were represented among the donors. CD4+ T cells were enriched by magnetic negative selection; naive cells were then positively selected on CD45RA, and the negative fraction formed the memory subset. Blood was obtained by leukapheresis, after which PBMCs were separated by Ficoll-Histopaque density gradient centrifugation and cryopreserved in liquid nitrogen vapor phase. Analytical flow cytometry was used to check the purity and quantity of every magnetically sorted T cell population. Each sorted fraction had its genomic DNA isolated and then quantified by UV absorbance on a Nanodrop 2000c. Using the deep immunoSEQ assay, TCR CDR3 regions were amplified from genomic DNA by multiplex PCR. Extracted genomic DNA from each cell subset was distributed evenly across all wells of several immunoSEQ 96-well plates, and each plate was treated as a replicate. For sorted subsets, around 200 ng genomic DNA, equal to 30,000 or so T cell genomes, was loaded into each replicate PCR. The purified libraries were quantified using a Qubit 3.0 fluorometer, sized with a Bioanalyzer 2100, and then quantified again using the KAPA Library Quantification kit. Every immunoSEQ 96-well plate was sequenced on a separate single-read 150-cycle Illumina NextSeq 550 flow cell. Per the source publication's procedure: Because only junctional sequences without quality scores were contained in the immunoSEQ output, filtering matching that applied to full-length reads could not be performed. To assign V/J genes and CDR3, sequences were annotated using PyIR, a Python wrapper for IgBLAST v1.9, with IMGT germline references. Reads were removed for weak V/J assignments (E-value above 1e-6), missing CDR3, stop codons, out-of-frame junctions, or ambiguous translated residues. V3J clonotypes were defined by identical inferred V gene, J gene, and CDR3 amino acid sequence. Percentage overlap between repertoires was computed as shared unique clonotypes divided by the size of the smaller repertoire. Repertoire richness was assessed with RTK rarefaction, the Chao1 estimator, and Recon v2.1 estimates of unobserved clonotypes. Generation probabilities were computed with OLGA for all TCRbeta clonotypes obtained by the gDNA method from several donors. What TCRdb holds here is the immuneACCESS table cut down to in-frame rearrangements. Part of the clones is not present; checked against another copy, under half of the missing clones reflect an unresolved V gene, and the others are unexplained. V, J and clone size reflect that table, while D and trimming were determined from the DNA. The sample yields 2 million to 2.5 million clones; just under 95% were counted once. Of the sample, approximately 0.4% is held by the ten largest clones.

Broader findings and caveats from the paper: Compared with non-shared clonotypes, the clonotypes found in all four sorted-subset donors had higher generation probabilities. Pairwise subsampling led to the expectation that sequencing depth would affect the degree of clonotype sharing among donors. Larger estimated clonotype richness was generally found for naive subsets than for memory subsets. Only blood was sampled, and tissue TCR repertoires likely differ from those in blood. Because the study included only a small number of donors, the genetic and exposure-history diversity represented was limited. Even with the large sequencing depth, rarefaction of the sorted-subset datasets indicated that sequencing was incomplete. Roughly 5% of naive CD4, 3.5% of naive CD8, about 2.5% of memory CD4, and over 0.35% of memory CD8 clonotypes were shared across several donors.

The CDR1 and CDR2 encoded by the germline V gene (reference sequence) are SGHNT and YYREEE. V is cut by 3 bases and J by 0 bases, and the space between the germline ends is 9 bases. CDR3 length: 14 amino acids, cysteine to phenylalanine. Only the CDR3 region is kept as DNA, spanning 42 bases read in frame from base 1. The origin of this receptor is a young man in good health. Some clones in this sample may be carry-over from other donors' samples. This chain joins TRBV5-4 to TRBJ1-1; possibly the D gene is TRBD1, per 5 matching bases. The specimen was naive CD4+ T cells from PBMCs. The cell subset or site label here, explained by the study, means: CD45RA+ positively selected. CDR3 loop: CASSYRQMNTEAFF. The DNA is TGTGCCAGCAGCTATAGACAGATGAACACTGAAGCTTTCTTT.